These 7 T cell receptor beta chains came from one sample sequenced in a study of blood T cell repertoires in COVID-19 (dated by TCRdb to about 2020). Library generation was performed with the immunoSEQ multiplex PCR assay. As stored in TCRdb, this immuneACCESS dataset retains in-frame rearrangements with V and J assigned. A fraction of the clones does not appear; measured against another copy, unresolved V genes explain less than half of the discrepancy, and the remainder lacks a known reason. The sample includes over 150,000 clones, with just under 90% observed a single time. The top ten clonotypes cover around 12% of the sample. The sequenced sample consisted of peripheral blood. The receptor source for this set is a woman between 65 and 79 years old with COVID-19, enrolled during active disease.

The chain is built from TRBV4-1 and TRBJ2-7, with 7 bases lining up with TRBD1. Germline assignment: CDR1 MGHRA and CDR2 YSYEKL. This CDR3 is 14 amino acids long. V shed 1 base, J shed 7 bases, and the junction held 7 bases outside the gene matches. CDR3 sequence (DNA): TGCGCCAGCAGCCAAGTTGGACAGGTGGGGGAGCAGTACTTC. It encodes CASSQVGQVGEQYF.

The V gene is TRBV19, the J gene TRBJ1-5; the D gene is possibly TRBD1 (5 bases). This CDR3 has 15 residues. Germline CDR1 is LNHDA and CDR2 is SQIVND (reference sequence). Trimming took 5 bases from V and 3 from J, leaving 14 bases between them. CDR3: CASSGAGFVNQPQHF. The CDR3 DNA is TGTGCCAGTAGTGGGGCAGGGTTCGTCAATCAGCCCCAGCATTTT. Supplemented by reference TRBV19 and TRBJ1-5, the full variable domain reads DGGITQSPKYLFRKEGQNVTLSCEQNLNHDAMYWYRQDPGQGLRLIYYSQIVNDFQKGDIAEGYSVSREKKESFPLTVTSAQKNPTAFYLCASSGAGFVNQPQHFGDGTRLSIL.

The V call is TRBV2, the J call TRBJ2-7; D call uncertain. The CDR3 contains 11 residues. Germline V lookup: CDR1 SNHLY, CDR2 FYNNEI. Between the trimmed V and J ends, which lost 5 bases and 12 bases, there was a span of 14 bases. CDR3 sequence reads: CASSSEEYPYF. The CDR3 DNA follows: TGTGCCAGCAGTTCCGAGGAGTATCCGTACTTC.

This clone was seen a single time. V and J are TRBV20-1 and TRBJ2-7; TRBD1 matches 7 bases. Germline CDR1 DFQATT, CDR2 SNEGSKA (reference sequence). CDR3 size: 15 residues. V lost 3 bases to trimming and J lost 2 bases; unmatched junction nucleotides: 10. CDR3 bases: TGCAGTGCTAGTCGTCAGTGGGACAGAACCTACGAGCAGTACTTC. This gives the protein CSASRQWDRTYEQYF.

This clone was detected a few times. The genes are TRBV14 and TRBJ2-7, with a possible D match to TRBD1 (6 bases). The CDR3 is 16 residues long. The germline gives CDR1 SGHDN, CDR2 FVKESK. The V and J ends lost 3 bases and 5 bases respectively, with 20 bases between them. This CDR3 is CASSQSFPGHQNEQYF. The CDR3 nucleotides are TGTGCCAGCAGCCAGTCGTTCCCGGGACACCAAAACGAGCAGTACTTC. Full variable domain (outside the CDR3, taken from reference TRBV14 and TRBJ2-7): EAGVTQFPSHSVIEKGQTVTLRCDPISGHDNLYWYRRVMGKEIKFLLHFVKESKQDESGMPNNRFLAERTGGTYSTLKVQPAELEDSGVYFCASSQSFPGHQNEQYFGPGTRLTVT.

The chain employs TRBV15 and TRBJ1-1; TRBD1 matches 8 bases. Germline CDR1 LNHNV, CDR2 YYDKDF (reference sequence). This CDR3 is 13 amino acids long. V shed 2 bases, J shed 7 bases, and the junction held 3 bases outside the gene matches. The CDR3 protein is CATSRYGQGEAFF. CDR3 DNA sequence: TGTGCCACCAGCAGATACGGACAGGGTGAAGCTTTCTTT.

This clone was found once. This rearrangement joins TRBV7-8 to TRBJ2-7, with D possibly matching TRBD2 (5 bases). The CDR3 covers 13 residues. Germline-derived CDR1 and CDR2 are SGHVS and FQNEAQ. V lost 5 bases and J 2 bases, leaving 10 bases between the germline ends. The DNA for the CDR3 is TGTGCCAGCAGCCGGTCTAGCCCCTACGAGCAGTACTTC. Translation gives CASSRSSPYEQYF.